This TCR beta chain was profiled in a study of Graves' ophthalmopathy and Graves' hyperthyroidism. Study-level information: Blood was drawn at initial diagnosis, before any treatment.

Overall study findings and caveats: Ophthalmopathy progression was predicted with 55% to 71% sensitivity and around 78% specificity.

This clonotype appeared many times. The antigen is not known. The CDR3 spans 15 residues. The germline CDR1 and CDR2 sequences are KGHSH and LQKENI. V gave up 2 bases and J gave up 0 bases, with 10 bases separating them. The TCR beta CDR3 regions underwent amplification from RNA transcripts. HTBI primers were used in a first-round RT-PCR, which preceded a second-round multiplex PCR. TCRdb reprocessed the multiplex PCR reads via MiXCR and lists one record per CDR3 protein. The profile shows about 150,000 distinct CDR3 sequences, approximately 40% of them singletons. This clonotype was sampled from a woman aged 40 to 50 with Graves' ophthalmopathy. The rearrangement uses TRBV18 and TRBJ1-1; D gene ambiguous. Material for sequencing was peripheral blood. The DNA for the CDR3 is TGTGCCAGCTCACCATCGGGGTTGGTGAACACTGAAGCTTTCTTT. Its protein product is CASSPSGLVNTEAFF.